This T cell receptor (beta chain) came from a study of blood T cells in healthy people across ages. Whole-study findings and limits: In the absence of known donor CMV status, changes in expanded clonotypes were possibly confounded.

Of note for this clonotype: Its specificity is unknown.

Then a second PCR, running about 7 to 11 cycles, was carried out with a sample-barcoded 5' primer and a J-beta primer mix. From each sample, at least 2.5 million paired-end reads containing CDR3 were obtained. TCRdb itself ran the 5' RACE reads through MiXCR, one entry per CDR3 protein. The profile shows fewer than 950,000 distinct CDR3 sequences, roughly 35% of them singletons. Donor samples were obtained from healthy Caucasian individuals from Russia, aged about 6 to 95. CDR1 is MNHEY, CDR2 SMNVEV, per germline (reference sequence). CDR3 length equals 15 residues. V shed 2 bases and J 8 bases; nucleotides not matched to a gene: 9.

The clonotype originates from a man between 18 and 35 years old in good health. Sequencing used blood. The gene calls are TRBV27 and TRBJ2-1; 7 nucleotides align to TRBD1. The CDR3 sequence is CASSLSDRAWDEQFF. CDR3 nucleotides: TGTGCCAGCAGTTTAAGCGACAGGGCCTGGGATGAGCAGTTCTTC.